The T cell receptor beta chain described here comes from a study of shared clonotypes between healthy human individuals. Whole-study findings and limits: What naive subsets generally showed was a larger estimated richness than memory subsets showed. Generation probabilities were higher for clonotypes shared across all four sorted-subset donors than for unshared ones.

As for this clone: Its specificity is unknown.

V was trimmed by 4 bases and J by 0 bases, leaving 11 bases between them. Germline loops: CDR1 SGHRS, CDR2 YFSETQ. This CDR3 is 16 amino acids long. Several immunoSEQ 96-well plates shared each subset's DNA, each plate a replicate. As processed by the authors: Because ImmunoSEQ provided only junction sequences with no quality scores, the filtering differed. Sequenced by immunoSEQ multiplex PCR; TCRdb stores in-frame clones only, minus some. V and J calls and clone size are given by that table; D and trimming were obtained from the DNA. Altogether some 2,100,000 clones are present, almost 96% being singletons, with the ten largest covering around 0.13%.

The TCR comes from a man between 18 and 29 years old in good health. Input material: naive CD4+ T cells sorted from blood. Subset denoted: CD45RA+ positively selected. The chain is built from TRBV5-1 and TRBJ1-6; D is unclear. In nucleotides, the CDR3 is TGCGCCAGCAGCCGGTTGGGTTTCTCCTATAATTCACCCCTCCACTTT. It codes for CASSRLGFSYNSPLHF. Full variable domain (remainder filled in from reference TRBV5-1 and TRBJ1-6): KAGVTQTPRYLIKTRGQQVTLSCSPISGHRSVSWYQQTPGQGLQFLFEYFSETQRNKGNFPGRFSGRQFSNSRSEMNVSTLELGDSALYLCASSRLGFSYNSPLHFGNGTRLTVT.